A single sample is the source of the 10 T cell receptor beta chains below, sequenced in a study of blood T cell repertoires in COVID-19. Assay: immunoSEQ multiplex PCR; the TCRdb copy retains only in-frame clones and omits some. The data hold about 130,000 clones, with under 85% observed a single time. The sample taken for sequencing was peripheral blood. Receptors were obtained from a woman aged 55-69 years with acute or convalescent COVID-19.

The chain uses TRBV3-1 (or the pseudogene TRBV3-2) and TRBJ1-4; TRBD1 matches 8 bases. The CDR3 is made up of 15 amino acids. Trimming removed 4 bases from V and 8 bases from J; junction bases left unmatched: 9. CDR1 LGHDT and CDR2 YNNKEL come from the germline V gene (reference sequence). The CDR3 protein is CASSPTGDRREKLFF. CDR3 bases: TGTGCCAGCAGCCCCACCGGGGACAGGCGCGAAAAACTGTTTTTT.

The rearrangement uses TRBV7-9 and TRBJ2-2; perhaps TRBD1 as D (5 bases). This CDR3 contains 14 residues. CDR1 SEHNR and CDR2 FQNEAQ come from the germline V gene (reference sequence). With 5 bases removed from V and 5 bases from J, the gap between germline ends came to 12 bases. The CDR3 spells CASSPTDRTGELFF. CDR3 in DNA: TGTGCCAGCAGCCCGACAGATAGGACCGGGGAGCTGTTTTTT.

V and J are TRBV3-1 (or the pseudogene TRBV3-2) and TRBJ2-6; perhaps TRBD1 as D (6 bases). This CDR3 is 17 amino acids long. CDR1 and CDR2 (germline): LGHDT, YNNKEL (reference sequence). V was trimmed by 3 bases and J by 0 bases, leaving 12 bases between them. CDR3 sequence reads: CASSQGTFFSGANVLTF. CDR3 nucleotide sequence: TGTGCCAGCAGCCAGGGGACATTTTTCTCTGGGGCCAACGTCCTGACTTTC.

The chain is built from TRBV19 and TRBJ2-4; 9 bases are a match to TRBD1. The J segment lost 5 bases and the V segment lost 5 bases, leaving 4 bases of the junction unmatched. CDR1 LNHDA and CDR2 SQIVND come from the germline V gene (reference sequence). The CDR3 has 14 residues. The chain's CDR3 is CASSGDRGENIQYF. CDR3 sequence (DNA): TGTGCCAGTAGTGGCGACAGGGGGGAAAACATTCAGTACTTC.

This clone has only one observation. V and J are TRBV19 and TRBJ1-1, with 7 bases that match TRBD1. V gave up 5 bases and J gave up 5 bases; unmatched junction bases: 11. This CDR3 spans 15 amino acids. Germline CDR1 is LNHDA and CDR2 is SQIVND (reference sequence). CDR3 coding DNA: TGTGCCAGTAGTGCAGCCATGGGACAGTTTACTGAAGCTTTCTTT. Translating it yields CASSAAMGQFTEAFF.

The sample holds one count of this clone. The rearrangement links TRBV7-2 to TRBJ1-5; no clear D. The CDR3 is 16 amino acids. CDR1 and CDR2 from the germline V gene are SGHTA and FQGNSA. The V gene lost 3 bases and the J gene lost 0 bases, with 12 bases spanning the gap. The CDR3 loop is CASSFTADYSNQPQHF. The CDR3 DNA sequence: TGTGCCAGCAGCTTTACGGCAGACTATAGCAATCAGCCCCAGCATTTT.

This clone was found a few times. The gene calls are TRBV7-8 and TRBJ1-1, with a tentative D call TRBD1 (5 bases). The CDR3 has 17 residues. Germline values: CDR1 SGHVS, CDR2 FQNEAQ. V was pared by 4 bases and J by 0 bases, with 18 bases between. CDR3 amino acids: CASSSDLIGAMNTEAFF. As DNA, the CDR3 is TGTGCCAGCAGCTCAGACCTCATTGGGGCTATGAACACTGAAGCTTTCTTT.

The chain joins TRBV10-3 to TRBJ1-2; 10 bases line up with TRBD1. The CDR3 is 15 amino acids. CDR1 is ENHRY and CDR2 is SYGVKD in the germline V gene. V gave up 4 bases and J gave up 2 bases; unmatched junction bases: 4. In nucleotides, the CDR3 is TGTGCCATCAGTGGATCGGGACAGGGGAACTATGGCTACACCTTC. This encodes CAISGSGQGNYGYTF.

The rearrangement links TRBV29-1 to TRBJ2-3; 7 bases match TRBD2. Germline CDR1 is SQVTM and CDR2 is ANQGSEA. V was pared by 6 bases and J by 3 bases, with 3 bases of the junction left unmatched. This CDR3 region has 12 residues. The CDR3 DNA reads TGCAGCGTATTCGGGGGGACAGATACGCAGTATTTT. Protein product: CSVFGGTDTQYF.

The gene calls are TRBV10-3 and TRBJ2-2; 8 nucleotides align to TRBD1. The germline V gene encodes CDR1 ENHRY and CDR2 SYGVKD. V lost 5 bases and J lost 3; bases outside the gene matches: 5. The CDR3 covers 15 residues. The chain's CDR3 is CAISLQGEDTGELFF. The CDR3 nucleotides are TGTGCCATCAGTTTACAGGGGGAGGACACCGGGGAGCTGTTTTTT.